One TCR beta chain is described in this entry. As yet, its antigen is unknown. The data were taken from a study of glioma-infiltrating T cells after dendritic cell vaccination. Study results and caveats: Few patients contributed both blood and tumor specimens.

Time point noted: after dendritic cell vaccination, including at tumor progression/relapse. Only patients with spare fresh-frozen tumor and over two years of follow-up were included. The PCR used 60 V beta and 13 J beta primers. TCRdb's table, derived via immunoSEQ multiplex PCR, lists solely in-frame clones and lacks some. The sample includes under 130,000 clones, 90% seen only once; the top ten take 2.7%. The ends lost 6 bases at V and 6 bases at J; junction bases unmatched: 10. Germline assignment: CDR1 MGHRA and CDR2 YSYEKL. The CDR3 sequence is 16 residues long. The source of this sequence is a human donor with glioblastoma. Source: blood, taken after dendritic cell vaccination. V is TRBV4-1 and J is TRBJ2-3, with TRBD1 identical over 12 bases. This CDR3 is CASRAPGQGAFDTQYF. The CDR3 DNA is TGCGCCAGCAGAGCTCCGGGACAGGGGGCCTTTGATACGCAGTATTTT.